These 31 T cell receptor beta chains originate from one sample sequenced in a study of blood T cell repertoires in COVID-19. The data were produced by immunoSEQ multiplex PCR, yet TCRdb's version contains in-frame clones alone and is incomplete. Here the sample spans under 350,000 clones, approximately 83% being singletons. What was sequenced was peripheral blood. Source of these receptors: a woman in her 70s with acute or convalescent COVID-19.

The table lists this clone with a few counts. The rearrangement uses TRBV5-3 and TRBJ1-1; D perhaps matches TRBD1 (6 bases). TRBV5-3 is an ORF, with its function uncertain. The CDR3 sequence is 15 residues long. V lost 6 bases to trimming and J lost 4 bases, with 19 bases between them. The CDR3, as DNA: TGTGCCAGAACTCTTCCTACACAGGGCCCCACTGAAGCTTTCTTT. Protein: CARTLPTQGPTEAFF.

This clone was detected a few times. The J gene is TRBJ2-1, the V gene TRBV29-1; 7 bases are a match to TRBD2. Per germline, CDR1 SQVTM and CDR2 ANQGSEA. Trimming cost V 7 bases and J 1 base; bases outside gene matches: 4. The CDR3 covers 13 residues. Written as DNA, the CDR3 is TGCAGCGGTGGGGGGGATTCCTACAATGAGCAGTTCTTC. Residues: CSGGGDSYNEQFF.

The V call is TRBV19, the J call TRBJ2-2; 9 bases fit TRBD1. Per the germline V gene, CDR1 is LNHDA and CDR2 is SQIVND (reference sequence). The CDR3 has 15 residues. V lost 8 bases to trimming and J lost 6 bases; unmatched junction nucleotides: 10. CDR3 bases: TGTGCCAGTGTGGGGAGGGACAGGGCGGCCGGGGAGCTGTTTTTT. Translating gives CASVGRDRAAGELFF.

A few counts support this clone. V and J are TRBV4-1 and TRBJ2-1; 13 bases match TRBD2. V was pared by 4 bases and J by 8 bases, with 20 bases of the junction left unmatched. The CDR3 is 20 residues long. Germline loops: CDR1 MGHRA, CDR2 YSYEKL. In nucleotides, the CDR3 is TGCGCCAGCAGCCGGCGGGCGATAAGGACCGGGACTAGCGGGGAGGATGAGCAGTTCTTC. This codes for CASSRRAIRTGTSGEDEQFF.

The gene calls are TRBV12-3 or TRBV12-4 and TRBJ1-6, with TRBD1 as a possible D gene (5 bases). V lost 5 bases, J lost 9 bases, and 11 bases lay in between. The length of the CDR3 is 13 residues. The CDR3 coding sequence is TGTGCCAGCAGTGGGGCCTGGGGTTCACCCCTCCACTTT. Its translation is CASSGAWGSPLHF.

This clone has a single count. The chain's CDR3 is CASSQDLASGTEAFF. The CDR3 coding sequence is TGTGCCAGCAGCCAAGATCTTGCATCAGGAACTGAAGCTTTCTTT. The chain couples TRBV14 to TRBJ1-1; D remains ambiguous. V was pared by 0 bases and J by 5 bases, with 13 bases between. Germline CDR1 reads SGHDN; CDR2 reads FVKESK. This CDR3 is built from 15 residues. The full variable domain, with the rest looked up from reference TRBV14 and TRBJ1-1, is EAGVTQFPSHSVIEKGQTVTLRCDPISGHDNLYWYRRVMGKEIKFLLHFVKESKQDESGMPNNRFLAERTGGTYSTLKVQPAELEDSGVYFCASSQDLASGTEAFFGQGTRLTVV.

The chain combines TRBV3-1 (or the pseudogene TRBV3-2) with TRBJ2-5; D gene uncertain. Trimming cost V 4 bases and J 7 bases, with 10 bases left between them. The CDR3 runs to 12 residues. CDR1 LGHDT and CDR2 YNNKEL come from the germline V gene (reference sequence). This CDR3 is CASSLVDGTQYF. As DNA, the CDR3 is TGTGCCAGCAGCCTAGTAGATGGGACCCAGTACTTC.

The chain is built from TRBV5-4 and TRBJ2-2; D possibly corresponds to TRBD1 (6 bases). Trimming left V 4 bases short and J 5 bases short, with 9 bases between. Germline values: CDR1 SGHNT, CDR2 YYREEE (reference sequence). The CDR3 is made up of 13 amino acids. The DNA of the CDR3 is TGTGCCAGCAGCCTACAGGGAACCGGGGAGCTGTTTTTT. Amino acid sequence: CASSLQGTGELFF.

The genes are TRBV5-4 and TRBJ2-5, with a weak D call TRBD1 (7 bases). V was shortened by 6 bases and J by 2 bases, with 14 bases between the two germline ends. Germline V gene data show CDR1 as SGHNT and CDR2 as YYREEE (reference sequence). CDR3 length equals 14 residues. Here the CDR3 reads CASTDQGGQETQYF. The CDR3, as DNA: TGTGCCAGCACTGATCAGGGGGGACAAGAGACCCAGTACTTC.

This clone has just one count. This chain links TRBV6-5 with TRBJ1-1; the D gene is possibly TRBD1 (6 bases). The CDR3 contains 13 residues. In germline, CDR1 is MNHEY, CDR2 SVGAGI. The V and J ends lost 7 bases and 7 bases respectively, with 16 bases between them. CDR3 bases: TGTGCCAGCATTCATATGGGGGCTGGTGAAGCTTTCTTT. Translated, it gives CASIHMGAGEAFF.

The chain links TRBV5-1 to TRBJ2-3; 12 bases align to TRBD2. Per the germline V gene, CDR1 is SGHRS and CDR2 is YFSETQ. V shed 3 bases and J 2 bases; nucleotides not matched to a gene: 4. This CDR3 comprises 16 residues. The CDR3 DNA sequence: TGCGCCAGCAGCTGGACTAGCGGGGCGGCCACAGATACGCAGTATTTT. It codes for CASSWTSGAATDTQYF.

This rearrangement joins TRBV15 to TRBJ1-5; a possible D gene is TRBD1 (6 bases). V shed 3 bases and J shed 9 bases, with 18 bases lying between them. The CDR3 runs to 15 residues. Germline V lookup: CDR1 LNHNV, CDR2 YYDKDF (reference sequence). DNA of the CDR3: TGTGCCACCAGCAGGGGGGGAGGGGGTGCATGGCCCCAGCATTTT. The encoded protein is CATSRGGGGAWPQHF.

CDR3 protein: CSVDRPGTEAFF. In DNA form, the CDR3 reads TGCAGCGTCGACAGGCCAGGCACTGAAGCTTTCTTT. The chain joins TRBV29-1 to TRBJ1-1; a weak D match, TRBD1 (6 bases). CDR3 length equals 12 residues. Germline V lookup: CDR1 SQVTM, CDR2 ANQGSEA. Deletions cut 6 bases from V and 4 bases from J, with 12 bases between.

V is TRBV18 and J is TRBJ1-5, with 7 nucleotides matching TRBD1. The V and J ends lost 2 bases and 0 bases, in that order; junction bases with no gene match: 1. This CDR3 contains 15 residues. Per germline, CDR1 KGHSH and CDR2 LQKENI. The DNA of the CDR3 is TGTGCCAGCTCACCAGGGACAGATAGCAATCAGCCCCAGCATTTT. Translating gives CASSPGTDSNQPQHF.

The rearrangement joins TRBV13 to TRBJ1-1; D perhaps matches TRBD1 (5 bases). Trimming removed 6 bases from V and 5 bases from J, with 10 bases in between. Germline lookup yields CDR1 PRHDT and CDR2 FYEKMQ (reference sequence). The CDR3 consists of 12 residues. CDR3 region: CASRGRRTEAFF. The CDR3 coding sequence is TGTGCCAGCAGGGGGCGAAGGACTGAAGCTTTCTTT.

Of note for this clone: This same CDR3 is encoded by further DNA sequences in the sample. The chain couples TRBV5-1 to TRBJ1-4; D call uncertain. V was trimmed by 2 bases and J by 0 bases, leaving 8 bases between them. From germline, CDR1 is SGHRS and CDR2 YFSETQ. The CDR3 is 15 amino acids. CDR3 amino acids: CASSLVGATNEKLFF. CDR3 nucleotides: TGCGCCAGCAGCTTAGTTGGAGCAACTAATGAAAAACTGTTTTTT.

The chain uses TRBV12-3 or TRBV12-4 and TRBJ1-2; 7 nucleotides match TRBD1. V dropped 5 bases and J dropped 8; count of bases not matched to a gene: 8. The CDR3 sequence is 13 residues long. The CDR3, as DNA: TGTGCCAGCAGTCCCCAGGGGGGACGCGGCTACACCTTC. Amino acid sequence: CASSPQGGRGYTF.

The V and J genes are TRBV19 and TRBJ1-2; 8 bases align to TRBD1. The germline V gene has CDR1 LNHDA and CDR2 SQIVND (reference sequence). Trimming cost V 8 bases and J 8 bases; bases outside gene matches: 19. The CDR3 is made up of 16 amino acids. This CDR3 reads CASSRDRGQGASGYTF. CDR3 DNA: TGTGCCAGTTCTCGCGACCGTGGACAGGGAGCTTCCGGCTACACCTTC.

This chain connects TRBV2 to TRBJ1-5; D remains unclear. There are 14 residues in the CDR3. Trimming took 3 bases from V and 0 from J, leaving 6 bases between them. From germline, CDR1 is SNHLY and CDR2 FYNNEI. CDR3 loop: CASSDAYSNQPQHF. In DNA form, the CDR3 reads TGTGCCAGCAGTGATGCGTATAGCAATCAGCCCCAGCATTTT.

This chain uses TRBV6-5 with TRBJ2-5, with D perhaps matching TRBD2 (5 bases). The CDR3 runs to 13 residues. Trimming stripped 9 bases from V and 5 bases from J, with 16 bases between. Germline V gene lookup returns CDR1 MNHEY and CDR2 SVGAGI. DNA for the CDR3: TGTGCCAGAAGGACGAGGGCGCGGGAGACCCAGTACTTC. This encodes CARRTRARETQYF.

The chain couples TRBV6-1 to TRBJ2-5, with 10 bases identical to TRBD2. J lost 5 bases, V lost 4 bases, and 13 bases had no gene match. The CDR3 covers 17 residues. Germline V gene sequence: CDR1 MNHNS, CDR2 SASEGT. The CDR3 sequence: CASSALSGGAGRETQYF. CDR3 bases: TGTGCCAGCAGTGCTTTGAGCGGGGGGGCCGGTAGGGAGACCCAGTACTTC.

The chain uses TRBV16 and TRBJ1-2, with 8 bases fitting TRBD1. Trimming cost V 1 base and J 2 bases; bases outside gene matches: 6. The CDR3 sequence is 16 residues long. Germline V gene lookup returns CDR1 KGHSY and CDR2 FQNENV. The CDR3, as DNA: TGTGCCAGCAGCCAATTTATGACAGGGGACAACTATGGCTACACCTTC. This translates into CASSQFMTGDNYGYTF.

This clone is a singleton in its sample. J is TRBJ2-3 and V is TRBV3-1 (or the pseudogene TRBV3-2), with a tentative D call TRBD1 (6 bases). CDR1 is LGHDT and CDR2 is YNNKEL in the germline V gene (reference sequence). V lost 4 bases and J lost 6, with 14 bases in between. The CDR3 sequence is 14 residues long. In DNA, the CDR3 is TGTGCCAGCAGCCTAGGGGGAATGGGGGATACGCAGTATTTT. Its protein is CASSLGGMGDTQYF.

The rearrangement joins TRBV19 to TRBJ1-5; TRBD1 agrees at 7 bases. V trimming: 8 bases; J trimming: 4 bases; junction bases outside the gene matches: 11. The CDR3 runs 15 residues. Per germline, CDR1 LNHDA and CDR2 SQIVND (reference sequence). CDR3 DNA: TGTGCCAGTTCTAGGACAGGCGTACTTAATCAGCCCCAGCATTTT. Translation gives CASSRTGVLNQPQHF.

About this clone itself: One junction end does not reproduce the germline sequence, and a read error may be involved. The gene calls are TRBV2 and TRBJ2-3; D is ambiguous. The CDR3 is 12 residues long. Per the germline V gene, CDR1 is SNHLY and CDR2 is FYNNEI. The CDR3 loop reads CASSELTLYLSF. The CDR3 coding sequence is TGTGCCAGCAGTGAGCTCACGCTCTACTTAAGTTTT.

V is TRBV30 and J is TRBJ1-6; D is possibly TRBD1 (6 bases). This CDR3 is 13 amino acids long. Germline V gene data show CDR1 as GTSNPN and CDR2 as SVGIG (reference sequence). CDR3 region: CSAGPPQGSPLHF. The CDR3 nucleotides are TGTTCCGCCGGGCCTCCCCAGGGGTCACCCCTCCACTTT.

The V gene is TRBV30, the J gene TRBJ2-7, with TRBD2 identical over 11 bases. The length of the CDR3 is 14 residues. CDR1 and CDR2 from the germline V gene are GTSNPN and SVGIG (reference sequence). Trimming cost V 2 bases and J 5 bases; bases outside gene matches: 5. The CDR3 is CAWSLAGGSNEQYF. The CDR3 DNA reads TGTGCCTGGAGTCTAGCGGGGGGATCTAACGAGCAGTACTTC.

The V gene is TRBV5-1, the J gene TRBJ2-1; the D gene is possibly TRBD2 (6 bases). This CDR3 spans 19 amino acids. Germline CDR1 is SGHRS and CDR2 is YFSETQ. V was shortened by 1 base and J by 4 bases, with 24 bases between the two germline ends. CDR3 sequence: CASSLMGGSGGGLYNEQFF. In DNA form, the CDR3 reads TGCGCCAGCAGCTTGATGGGGGGTAGCGGAGGAGGTTTATACAATGAGCAGTTCTTC.

This clone was seen a handful of times. The junction and the germline gene differ at one end; a read error may be behind it. The V gene is TRBV30, the J gene TRBJ1-1, with a possible D match to TRBD1 (6 bases). The CDR3 covers 11 residues. CDR1 and CDR2 (germline): GTSNPN, SVGIG (reference sequence). CDR3 sequence reads: CAWSGLSGTSF. As DNA, the CDR3 is TGTGCCTGGAGCGGATTGAGCGGGACAAGTTTT.

The genes are TRBV12-1 and TRBJ1-2; the D call TRBD1 from the table was never checked on the DNA. TRBV12-1 is a listed pseudogene. This CDR3 is built from 17 residues. Written as DNA, the CDR3 is TGTGCCAGCAGCTTTCCCATCGGACAGGGATTCCTTTTGGGCTACACCTTC. Encoded protein: CASSFPIGQGFLLGYTF.

The chain couples TRBV19 to TRBJ1-5; no clear D. Germline loops: CDR1 LNHDA, CDR2 SQIVND (reference sequence). This CDR3 comprises 16 residues. Trimming left V 5 bases short and J 4 bases short, with 18 bases between. CDR3 protein: CASSASLGTGNQPQHF. The CDR3, as DNA: TGTGCCAGTAGTGCTTCTCTTGGTACGGGTAATCAGCCCCAGCATTTT.